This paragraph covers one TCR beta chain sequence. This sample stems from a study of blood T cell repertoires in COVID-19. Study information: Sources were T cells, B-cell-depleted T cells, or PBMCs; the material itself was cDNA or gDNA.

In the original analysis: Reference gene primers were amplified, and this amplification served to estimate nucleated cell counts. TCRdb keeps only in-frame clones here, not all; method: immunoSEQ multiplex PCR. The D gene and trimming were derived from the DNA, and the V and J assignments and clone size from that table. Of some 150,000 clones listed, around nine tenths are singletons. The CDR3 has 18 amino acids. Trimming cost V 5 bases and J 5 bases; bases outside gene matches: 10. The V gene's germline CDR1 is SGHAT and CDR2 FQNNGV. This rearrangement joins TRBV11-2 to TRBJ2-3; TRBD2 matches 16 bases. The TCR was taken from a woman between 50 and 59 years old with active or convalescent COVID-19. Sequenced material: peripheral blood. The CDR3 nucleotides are TGTGCCAGCAGCCAAGGGACTAGCGGGAGGGCCTTGGGAGATACGCAGTATTTT. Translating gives CASSQGTSGRALGDTQYF.